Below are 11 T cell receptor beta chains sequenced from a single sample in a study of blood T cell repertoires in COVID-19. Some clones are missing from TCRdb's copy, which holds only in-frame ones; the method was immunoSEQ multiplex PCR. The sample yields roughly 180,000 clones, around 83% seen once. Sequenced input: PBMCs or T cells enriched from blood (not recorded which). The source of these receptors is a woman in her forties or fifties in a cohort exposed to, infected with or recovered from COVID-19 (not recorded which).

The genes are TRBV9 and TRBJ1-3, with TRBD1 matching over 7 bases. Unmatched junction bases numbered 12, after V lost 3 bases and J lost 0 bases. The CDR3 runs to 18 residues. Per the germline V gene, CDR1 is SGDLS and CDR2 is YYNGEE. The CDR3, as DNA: TGTGCCAGCAGCGAGACTGAAGGGACAGCTTTCTCTGGAAACACCATATATTTT. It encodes CASSETEGTAFSGNTIYF.

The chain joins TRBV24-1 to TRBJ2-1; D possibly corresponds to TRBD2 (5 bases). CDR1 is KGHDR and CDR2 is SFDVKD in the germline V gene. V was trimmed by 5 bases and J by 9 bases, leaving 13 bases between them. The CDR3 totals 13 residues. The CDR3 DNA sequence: TGTGCCACCAGTGGTAGAGAGAGCGGTGAGCAGTTCTTC. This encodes CATSGRESGEQFF.

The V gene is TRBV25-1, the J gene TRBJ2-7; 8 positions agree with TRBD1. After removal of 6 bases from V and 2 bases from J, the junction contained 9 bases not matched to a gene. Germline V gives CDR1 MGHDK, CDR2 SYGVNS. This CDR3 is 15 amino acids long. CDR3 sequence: CASSPRTGITYEQYF. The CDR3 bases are TGTGCCAGCAGCCCCCGGACAGGGATCACCTACGAGCAGTACTTC.

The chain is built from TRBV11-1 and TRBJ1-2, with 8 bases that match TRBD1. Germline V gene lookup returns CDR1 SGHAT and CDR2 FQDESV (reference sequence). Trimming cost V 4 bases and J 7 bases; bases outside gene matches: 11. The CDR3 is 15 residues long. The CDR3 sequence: CASSSSRTGLSGYTF. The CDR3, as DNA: TGTGCCAGCAGCTCCTCCAGGACAGGGTTGAGTGGCTACACCTTC.

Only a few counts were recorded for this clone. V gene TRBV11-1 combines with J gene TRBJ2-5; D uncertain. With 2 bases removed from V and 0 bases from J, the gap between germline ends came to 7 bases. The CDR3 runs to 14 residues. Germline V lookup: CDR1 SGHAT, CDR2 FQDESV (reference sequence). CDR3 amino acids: CASSLSGHQETQYF. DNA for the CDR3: TGTGCCAGCAGCTTATCGGGTCACCAAGAGACCCAGTACTTC.

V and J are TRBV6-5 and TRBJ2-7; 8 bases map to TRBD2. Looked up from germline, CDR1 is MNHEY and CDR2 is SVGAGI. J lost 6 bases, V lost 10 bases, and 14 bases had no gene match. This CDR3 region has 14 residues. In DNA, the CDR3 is TGTGCCACCGCCTCTGCGGGAGGTTCATCCGAGCAGTACTTC. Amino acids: CATASAGGSSEQYF.

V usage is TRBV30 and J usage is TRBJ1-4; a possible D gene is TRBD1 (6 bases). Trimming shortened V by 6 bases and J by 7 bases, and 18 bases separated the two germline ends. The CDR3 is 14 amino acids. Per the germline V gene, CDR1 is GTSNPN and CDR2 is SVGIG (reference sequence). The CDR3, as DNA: TGTGCCTGCACTTTCGGGGGCGGGGGTGAAAAACTGTTTTTT. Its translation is CACTFGGGGEKLFF.

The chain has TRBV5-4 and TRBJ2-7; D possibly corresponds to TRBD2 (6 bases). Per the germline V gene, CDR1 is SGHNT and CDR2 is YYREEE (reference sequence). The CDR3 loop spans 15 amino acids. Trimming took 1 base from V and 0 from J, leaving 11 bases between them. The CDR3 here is CASSLFRESSYEQYF. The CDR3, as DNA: TGTGCCAGCAGCTTGTTCCGGGAGTCCTCCTACGAGCAGTACTTC.

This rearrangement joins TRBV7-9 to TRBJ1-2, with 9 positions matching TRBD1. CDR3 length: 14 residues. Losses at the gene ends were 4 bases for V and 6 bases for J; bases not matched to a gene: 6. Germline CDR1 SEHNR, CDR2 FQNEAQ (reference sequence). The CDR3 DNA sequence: TGTGCCAGCAGCTCTACAGGGGGCATAAATGGCTACACCTTC. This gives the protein CASSSTGGINGYTF.

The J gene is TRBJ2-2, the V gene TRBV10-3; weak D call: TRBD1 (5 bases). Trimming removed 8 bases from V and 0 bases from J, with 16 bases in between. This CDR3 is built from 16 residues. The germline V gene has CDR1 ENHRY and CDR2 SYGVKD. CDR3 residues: CAIDRSRISNTGELFF. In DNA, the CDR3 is TGTGCCATCGACAGAAGCCGCATTTCGAACACCGGGGAGCTGTTTTTT.

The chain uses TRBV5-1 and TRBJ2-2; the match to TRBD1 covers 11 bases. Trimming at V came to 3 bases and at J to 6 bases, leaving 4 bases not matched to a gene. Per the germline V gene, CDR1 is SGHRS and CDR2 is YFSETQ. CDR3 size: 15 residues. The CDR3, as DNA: TGCGCCAGCAGCTCTGGGACAGGGGGTCCCGGGGAGCTGTTTTTT. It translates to CASSSGTGGPGELFF.